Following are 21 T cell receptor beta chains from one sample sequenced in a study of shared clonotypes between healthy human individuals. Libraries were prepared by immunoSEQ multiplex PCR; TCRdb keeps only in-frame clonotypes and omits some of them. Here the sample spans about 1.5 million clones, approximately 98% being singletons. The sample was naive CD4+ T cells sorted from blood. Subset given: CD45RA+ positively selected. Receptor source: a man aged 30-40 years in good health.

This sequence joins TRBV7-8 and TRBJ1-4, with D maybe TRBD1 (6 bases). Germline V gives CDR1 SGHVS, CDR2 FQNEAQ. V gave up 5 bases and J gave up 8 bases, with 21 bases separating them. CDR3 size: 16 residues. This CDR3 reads CASSPRDGRGGEKLFF. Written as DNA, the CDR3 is TGTGCCAGCAGCCCCCGCGACGGCAGGGGAGGGGAAAAACTGTTTTTT. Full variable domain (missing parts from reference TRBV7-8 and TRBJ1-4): GAGVSQSPRYKVAKRGQDVALRCDPISGHVSLFWYQQALGQGPEFLTYFQNEAQLDKSGLPSDRFFAERPEGSVSTLKIQRTQQEDSAVYLCASSPRDGRGGEKLFFGSGTQLSVL.

CDR3 nucleotides: TGTGCCAGCAGTTCGGGCAGGGTTGCAGATACGCAGTATTTT. Translating gives CASSSGRVADTQYF. The rearrangement links TRBV28 to TRBJ2-3; possibly TRBD1 for D (5 bases). Germline V gene lookup returns CDR1 MDHEN and CDR2 SYDVKM. V was shortened by 4 bases and J by 4 bases, with 12 bases between the two germline ends. The CDR3 sequence is 14 residues long.

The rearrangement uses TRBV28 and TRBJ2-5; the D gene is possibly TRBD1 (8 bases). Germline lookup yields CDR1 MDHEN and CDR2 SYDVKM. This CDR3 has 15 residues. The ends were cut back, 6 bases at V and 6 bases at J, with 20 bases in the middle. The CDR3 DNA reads TGTGCCAGCAGCCCCCACAGGGGGGGTTCCCAGACCCAGTACTTC. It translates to CASSPHRGGSQTQYF.

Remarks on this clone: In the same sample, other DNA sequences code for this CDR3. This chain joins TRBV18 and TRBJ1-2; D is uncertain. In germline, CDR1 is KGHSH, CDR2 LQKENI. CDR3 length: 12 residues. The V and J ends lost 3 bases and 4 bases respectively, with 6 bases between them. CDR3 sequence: CASSPRGYGYTF. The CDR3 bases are TGTGCCAGCTCACCCCGAGGCTATGGCTACACCTTC.

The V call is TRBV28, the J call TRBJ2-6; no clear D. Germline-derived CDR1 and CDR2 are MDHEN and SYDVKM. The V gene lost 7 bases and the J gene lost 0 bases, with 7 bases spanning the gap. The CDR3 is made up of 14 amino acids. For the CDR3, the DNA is TGTGCCAGCAATCGGTTCTCTGGGGCCAACGTCCTGACTTTC. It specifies CASNRFSGANVLTF.

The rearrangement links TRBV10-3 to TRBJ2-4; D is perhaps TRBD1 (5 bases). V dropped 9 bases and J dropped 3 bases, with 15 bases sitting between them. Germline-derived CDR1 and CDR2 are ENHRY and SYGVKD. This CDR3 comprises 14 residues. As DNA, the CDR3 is TGTGCCATTTCTCAGGGTGATCTCAAAAACATTCAGTACTTC. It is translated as CAISQGDLKNIQYF.

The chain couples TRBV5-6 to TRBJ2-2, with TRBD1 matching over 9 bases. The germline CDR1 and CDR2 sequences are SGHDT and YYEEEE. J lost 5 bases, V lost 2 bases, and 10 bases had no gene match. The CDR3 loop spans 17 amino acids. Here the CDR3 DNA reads TGTGCCAGCAGCTTAGTCGAGACAGGGGGATCGACCGGGGAGCTGTTTTTT. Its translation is CASSLVETGGSTGELFF. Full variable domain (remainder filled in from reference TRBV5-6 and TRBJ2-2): DAGVTQSPTHLIKTRGQQVTLRCSPKSGHDTVSWYQQALGQGPQFIFQYYEEEERQRGNFPDRFSGHQFPNYSSELNVNALLLGDSALYLCASSLVETGGSTGELFFGEGSRLTVL.

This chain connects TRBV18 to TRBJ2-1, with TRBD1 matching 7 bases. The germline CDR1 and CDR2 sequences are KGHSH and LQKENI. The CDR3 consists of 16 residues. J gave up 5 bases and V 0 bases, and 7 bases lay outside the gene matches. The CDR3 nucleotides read TGTGCCAGCTCACCACCAAGACGGACAGGACACAATGAGCAGTTCTTC. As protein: CASSPPRRTGHNEQFF. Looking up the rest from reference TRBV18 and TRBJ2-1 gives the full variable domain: NAGVMQNPRHLVRRRGQEARLRCSPMKGHSHVYWYRQLPEEGLKFMVYLQKENIIDESGMPKERFSAEFPKEGPSILRIQQVVRGDSAAYFCASSPPRRTGHNEQFFGPGTRLTVL.

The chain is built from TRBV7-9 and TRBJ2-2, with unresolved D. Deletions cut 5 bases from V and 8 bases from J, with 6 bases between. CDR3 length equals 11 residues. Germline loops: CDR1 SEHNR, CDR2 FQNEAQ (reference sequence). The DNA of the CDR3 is TGTGCCAGCAGCCAGGAAGGGGAGCTGTTTTTT. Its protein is CASSQEGELFF.

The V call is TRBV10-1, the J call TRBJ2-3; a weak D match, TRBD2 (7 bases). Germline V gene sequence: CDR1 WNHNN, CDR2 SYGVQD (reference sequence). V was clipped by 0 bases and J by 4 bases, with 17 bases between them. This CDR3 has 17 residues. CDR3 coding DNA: TGCGCCAGCAGTGAGTCGACTGGGGGGGCGAAGGCAGATACGCAGTATTTT. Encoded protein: CASSESTGGAKADTQYF.

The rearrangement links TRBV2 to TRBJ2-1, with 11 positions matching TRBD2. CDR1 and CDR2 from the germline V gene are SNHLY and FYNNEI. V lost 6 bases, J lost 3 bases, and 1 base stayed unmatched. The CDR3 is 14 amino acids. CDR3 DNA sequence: TGTGCCAGCAGGGGACTAGCGGACTACAATGAGCAGTTCTTC. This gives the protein CASRGLADYNEQFF.

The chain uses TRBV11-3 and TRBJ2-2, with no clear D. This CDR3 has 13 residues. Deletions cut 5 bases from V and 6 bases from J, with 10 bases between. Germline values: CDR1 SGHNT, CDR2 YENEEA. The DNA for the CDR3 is TGTGCCAGCAGCCTTATACCATCCGGGGAGCTGTTTTTT. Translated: CASSLIPSGELFF.

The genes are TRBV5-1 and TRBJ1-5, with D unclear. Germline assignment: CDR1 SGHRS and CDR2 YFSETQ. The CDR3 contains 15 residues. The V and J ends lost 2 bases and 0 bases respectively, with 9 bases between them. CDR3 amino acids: CASSFPGDSNQPQHF. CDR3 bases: TGCGCCAGCAGCTTTCCGGGAGATAGCAATCAGCCCCAGCATTTT.

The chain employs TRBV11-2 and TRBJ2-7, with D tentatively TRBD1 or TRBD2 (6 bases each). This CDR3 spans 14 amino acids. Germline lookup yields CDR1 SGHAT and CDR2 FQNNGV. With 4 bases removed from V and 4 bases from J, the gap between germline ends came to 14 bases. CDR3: CASSWGDTLYEQYF. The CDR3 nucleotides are TGTGCCAGCAGCTGGGGGGACACGCTATACGAGCAGTACTTC.

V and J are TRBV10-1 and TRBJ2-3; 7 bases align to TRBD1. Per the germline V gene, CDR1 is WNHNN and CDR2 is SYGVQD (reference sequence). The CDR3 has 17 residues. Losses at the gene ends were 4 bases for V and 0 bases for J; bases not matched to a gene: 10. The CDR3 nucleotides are TGCGCCAGCAGTGCGCAGGGGGTAACGCGCAGCACAGATACGCAGTATTTT. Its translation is CASSAQGVTRSTDTQYF.

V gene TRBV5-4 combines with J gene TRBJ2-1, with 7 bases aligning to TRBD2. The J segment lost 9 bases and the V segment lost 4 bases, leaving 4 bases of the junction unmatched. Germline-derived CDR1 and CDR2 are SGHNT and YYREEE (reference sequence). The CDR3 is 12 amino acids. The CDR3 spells CASSHPGGEQFF. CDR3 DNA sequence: TGTGCCAGCAGCCACCCGGGGGGTGAGCAGTTCTTC.

The CDR3 DNA sequence: TGCACCAGCAGCCAAGATCAAGGGGGACAGACCTACAATGAGCAGTTCTTC. Protein: CTSSQDQGGQTYNEQFF. The rearrangement uses TRBV1 and TRBJ2-1; the table's TRBD1 call for D was not verified on the DNA. TRBV1 is tagged as a pseudogene. The CDR3 length is 17 residues.

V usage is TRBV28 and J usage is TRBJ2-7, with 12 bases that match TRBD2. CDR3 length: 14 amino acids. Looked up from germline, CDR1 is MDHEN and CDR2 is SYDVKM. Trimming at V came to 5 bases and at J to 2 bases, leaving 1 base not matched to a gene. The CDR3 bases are TGTGCCAGCAGTCCTAGCGGGAGGGCCTACGAGCAGTACTTC. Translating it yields CASSPSGRAYEQYF.

The CDR3 nucleotides read TGTGCCAGTAGGGTAGCGGGGAATACGCAGTATTTT. It yields the protein CASRVAGNTQYF. This chain links TRBV19 with TRBJ2-3; TRBD2 aligns across 8 bases. Germline V CDR1 and CDR2: LNHDA, SQIVND (reference sequence). Germline trimming cut 6 bases from V and 7 bases from J; bases unmatched to any gene: 3. This CDR3 is built from 12 residues.

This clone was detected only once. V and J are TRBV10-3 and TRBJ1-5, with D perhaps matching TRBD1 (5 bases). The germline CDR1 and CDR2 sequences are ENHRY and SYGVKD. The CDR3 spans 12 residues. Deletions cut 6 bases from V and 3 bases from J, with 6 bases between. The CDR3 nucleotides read TGTGCCATCAGGGGGGACAATCAGCCCCAGCATTTT. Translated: CAIRGDNQPQHF.

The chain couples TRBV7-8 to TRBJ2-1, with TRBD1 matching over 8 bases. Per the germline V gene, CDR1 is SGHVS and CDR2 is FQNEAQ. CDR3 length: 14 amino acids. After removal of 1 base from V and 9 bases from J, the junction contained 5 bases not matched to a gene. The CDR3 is CASSLEDRGVEQFF. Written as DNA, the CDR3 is TGTGCCAGCAGCTTAGAAGACAGGGGTGTTGAGCAGTTCTTC.